This T cell receptor beta chain originates from a study of brain T cells in children with intractable seizures. Study-wide results and caveats: Patients' HCMV serostatus was unknown; virus specificity rests on CDR3 similarity alone. Pre-surgery blood may have been undersampled, hiding some clones.

Only cases whose brain tissue showed the highest T cell transcript signatures were sequenced. This CDR3 contains 13 residues. Germline loops: CDR1 MNHEY, CDR2 SMNVEV (reference sequence). Trimming cost V 7 bases and J 4 bases, with 14 bases left between them. In regard to this clone: The antigen is undetermined.

Profiled with immunoSEQ multiplex PCR; TCRdb holds only in-frame clones, not every one. This table holds 88,000 or so clones, around nine tenths found once. This receptor was taken from a girl aged 2-10 years with Rasmussen encephalitis and intractable seizures. The chain recombines TRBV27 with TRBJ2-7, with D possibly matching TRBD2 (6 bases). Sequenced here: peripheral blood, sampled at surgery. CDR3 loop: CASTPFGGYEQYF. The CDR3 DNA follows: TGTGCCAGCACTCCCTTCGGGGGTTACGAGCAGTACTTC.